A single T cell receptor beta chain is shown here with its context. These data belong to a study of blood T cells in healthy people across ages. PBMCs numbering at least 6.5 million were isolated per sample. Through a sample-barcoded 5' primer and a J-beta primer mix, a second PCR was run for roughly 6 to 11 cycles. Each cDNA molecule was tagged by a template-switch adaptor with 12 random nucleotides. In TCRdb, the 5' RACE reads were re-called with MiXCR into one record per CDR3 protein. The sample yields about 1,000,000 distinct CDR3 sequences, 40% to 50% seen once. V lost 5 bases to trimming and J lost 2 bases; unmatched junction nucleotides: 6. CDR1 and CDR2 (germline): MNHEY, SMNVEV (reference sequence). The CDR3 has 16 residues.

This TCR was recovered from an older woman in good health. The chain employs TRBV27 and TRBJ2-1; 10 bases fit TRBD2. The sequenced sample was blood. The CDR3 DNA sequence: TGTGCCAGCAGTCCCCACGGACTAGCGGCCTACAATGAGCAGTTCTTC. Translation gives CASSPHGLAAYNEQFF.